Detailed here is one T cell receptor (beta chain). What it binds is unknown. CDR1 and CDR2 from the germline V gene are DFQATT and SNEGSKA (reference sequence). V lost 6 bases to trimming and J lost 7 bases; unmatched junction nucleotides: 9. CDR3 length: 14 amino acids. Relying on iRepertoire HTBI primers and Arm-PCR of CDR3 regions, the team built TCR beta libraries. TCRdb reprocessed the multiplex PCR reads via MiXCR and lists one record per CDR3 protein. This table has hundreds of thousands of distinct CDR3 sequences, 15% to 20% appearing once. Time point defined: newly diagnosed GD, antithyroid drugs for less than 3 months. Making the TCR library involved RNA that had been extracted from PBMCs. This sample was included in a study of regulatory T cells in long-lasting Graves disease. Points from the study as a whole: Repertoires from persistent disease leaned toward TRBV28, TRBJ1-2 and TRBJ2-5.

These data were also reused for a study on T cells in Graves' hyperthyroidism and ophthalmopathy. Per that study: Over 18 months, lack of ophthalmopathy progression marked Graves' hyperthyroidism as stable. Patients with uncontrolled infections, other autoimmune diseases, pregnancy or lactation were excluded.

Sequencing was performed on peripheral blood mononuclear cells (PBMCs), taken at new diagnosis, from a patient treated with antithyroid drugs. The TCR was taken from a woman aged 40-65 years with Graves disease. The chain has TRBV20-1 and TRBJ1-6, with TRBD1 matching over 7 bases. CDR3 amino acids: CSAKPGTDNSPLHF. In DNA, the CDR3 is TGCAGTGCCAAGCCTGGGACAGACAATTCACCCCTCCACTTT.